This TCR beta chain appears in the sequencing data of a study of neurological immune-mediated disorders. Overall study results and limits: None of the CDR3 amino acid sequences found in expanded clones was shared across subjects. This suggests that the TCR-beta repertoires were private in all groups. HTLV-1-associated myelopathy had the most TCR clonal expansion, whereas multiple sclerosis had the least (lower than in healthy controls).

V was trimmed by 6 bases and J by 3 bases, leaving 8 bases between them. CDR1 and CDR2 (germline): SNHLY, FYNNEI. The CDR3 consists of 12 residues. The authors made cDNA by 5'RACE with 10-nucleotide random UMIs. A single run covered 15-18 subjects with over 170 million TCR-beta sequences. TCRdb redid the calling of the 5' RACE reads with MiXCR, one entry per CDR3 protein. The sample holds 25,000 to 35,000 distinct CDR3 sequences; less than 1.6% are singletons and the top ten take about 9%. This clonotype was seen at least ten times. Its antigen is unknown. This TCR came from a woman in her twenties or thirties with multiple sclerosis. J is TRBJ2-5 and V is TRBV2, with D tentatively TRBD2 (5 bases). The sequenced sample consisted of PBMCs. This chain's CDR3 is CASSGVKETQYF. The CDR3 DNA reads as TGTGCCAGCAGCGGGGTTAAAGAGACCCAGTACTTC.